Sequencing of this T cell receptor beta chain was carried out in a study of OX40 agonist ivuxolimab in advanced cancers. Background on the study: The patients' treatment was ivuxolimab, an agonistic anti-OX40 (CD134) antibody. Patients assigned to dose escalation were diagnosed with hepatocellular carcinoma, melanoma, renal cell or head and neck cancer. Three dose-escalation patients had partial responses: one with hepatocellular carcinoma and two with cutaneous melanoma.

CDR1 is MNHNY and CDR2 is SVGAGI in the germline V gene (reference sequence). V was pared by 2 bases and J by 6 bases, with 8 bases of the junction left unmatched. This CDR3 has 16 residues. Assay: immunoSEQ multiplex PCR; the TCRdb copy retains only in-frame clones and omits some. Counted here are about 66,000 clones, roughly nine tenths occurring once; the ten biggest clones make up 0.67%. This clonotype originated in an adult with an advanced solid tumor such as melanoma, head and neck, liver or kidney cancer. The chain combines TRBV6-6 with TRBJ1-2; 11 bases match TRBD1. This material consisted of CD4+ or CD8+ T cells sorted from blood, taken in a trial of the OX40 agonist ivuxolimab. CDR3 amino acids: CASSYPGQGAFDGYTF. Written as DNA, the CDR3 is TGTGCCAGCAGTTACCCCGGACAGGGGGCGTTCGATGGCTACACCTTC.